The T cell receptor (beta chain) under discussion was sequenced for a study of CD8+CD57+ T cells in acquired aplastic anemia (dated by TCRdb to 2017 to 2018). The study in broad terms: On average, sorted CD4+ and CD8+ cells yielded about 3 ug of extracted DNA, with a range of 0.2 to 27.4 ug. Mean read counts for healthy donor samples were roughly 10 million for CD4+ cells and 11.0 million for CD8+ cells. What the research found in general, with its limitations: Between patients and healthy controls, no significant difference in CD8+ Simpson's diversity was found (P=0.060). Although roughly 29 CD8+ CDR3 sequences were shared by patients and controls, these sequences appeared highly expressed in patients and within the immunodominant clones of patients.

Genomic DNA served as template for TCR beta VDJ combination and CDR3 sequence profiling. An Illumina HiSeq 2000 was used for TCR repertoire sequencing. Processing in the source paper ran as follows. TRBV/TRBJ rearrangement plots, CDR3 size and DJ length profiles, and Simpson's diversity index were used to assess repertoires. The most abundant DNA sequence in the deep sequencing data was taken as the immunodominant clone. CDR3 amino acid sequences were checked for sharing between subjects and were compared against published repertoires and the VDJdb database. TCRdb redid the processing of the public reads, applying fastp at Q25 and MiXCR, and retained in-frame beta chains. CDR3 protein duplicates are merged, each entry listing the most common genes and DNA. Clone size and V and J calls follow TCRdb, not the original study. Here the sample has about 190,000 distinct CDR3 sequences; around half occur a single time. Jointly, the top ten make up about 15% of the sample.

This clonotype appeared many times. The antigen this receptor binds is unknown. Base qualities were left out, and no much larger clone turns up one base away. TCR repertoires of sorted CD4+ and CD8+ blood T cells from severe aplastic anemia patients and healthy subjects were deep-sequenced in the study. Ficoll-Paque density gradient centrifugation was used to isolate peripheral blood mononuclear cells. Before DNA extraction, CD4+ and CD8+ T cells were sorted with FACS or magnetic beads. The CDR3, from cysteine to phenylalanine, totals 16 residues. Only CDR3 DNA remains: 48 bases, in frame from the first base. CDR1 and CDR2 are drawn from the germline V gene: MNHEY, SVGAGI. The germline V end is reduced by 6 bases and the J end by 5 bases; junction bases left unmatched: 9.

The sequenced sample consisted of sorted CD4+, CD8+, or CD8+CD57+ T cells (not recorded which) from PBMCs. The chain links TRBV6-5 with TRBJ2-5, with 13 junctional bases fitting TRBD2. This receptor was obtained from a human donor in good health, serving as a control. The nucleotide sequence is TGTGCCAGCAGCCGTGGGACTAGCGGGGTCCGGGAGACCCAGTACTTC. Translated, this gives CASSRGTSGVRETQYF.